This T cell receptor (beta chain) was identified during a study of blood T cell repertoires in COVID-19. Across the study: Samples of COVID-19 (acute and convalescent) were obtained from the United States, Italy and Spain.

As processed by the authors: Using reference gene primer amplification, nucleated cell counts were estimated. Only in-frame clones appear in the TCRdb table, and some are missing; sequencing was by immunoSEQ multiplex PCR. The D gene and trimming were derived from the DNA, and the V and J assignments and clone size from that table. The sample yields roughly 250,000 clones, around 88% seen once. CDR3 length equals 15 residues. The V gene lost 3 bases and the J gene lost 3 bases, with 17 bases spanning the gap. Germline CDR1 is DFQATT and CDR2 is SNEGSKA (reference sequence). The receptor was isolated from a man in his forties who had recovered from COVID-19. The source material was PBMCs or T cells enriched from blood (not recorded which). The rearrangement joins TRBV20-1 to TRBJ1-2; D remains unclear. The CDR3 DNA follows: TGCAGTGCTAGTAGGTTTGGCGGCCGTGACTATGGCTACACCTTC. This translates into CSASRFGGRDYGYTF.